A single count supports the clone carrying this T cell receptor (beta chain). This sample's TCRbeta library carried unique molecular identifier barcodes. Each CDR3 protein is one row after TCRdb ran MiXCR on the PCR reads. The sample has about 610,000 distinct CDR3 sequences, 10% to 13% seen once. The source of the sample is a study of T-cell reconstitution after alpha-beta-depleted transplantation in children. Germline V CDR1 and CDR2: MNHNS, SASEGT. V was pared by 5 bases and J by 7 bases, with 8 bases of the junction left unmatched. The length of the CDR3 is 14 residues. This TCR was recovered from a human donor who donated a stem cell graft to a child with acute myeloid leukemia. Here the sequenced sample was PBMCs from the stem cell graft donor, taken from the stem cell graft. The chain combines TRBV6-1 with TRBJ1-5; TRBD1 matches 7 bases. DNA of the CDR3: TGTGCCAGCAGTAAGAGGGGGGACAGCCAGCCCCAGCATTTT. This gives the protein CASSKRGDSQPQHF.